These 18 T cell receptor beta chains came from one sample sequenced in a study of T cell responses to AZD1222 COVID-19 vaccine. TCRdb's copy holds only in-frame clones and misses some; the assay was immunoSEQ multiplex PCR. This table holds over 75,000 clones, 85% to 90% found once. The sequencing here drew on peripheral blood, taken on day 0 of AZD1222 vaccination. These TCRs come from an adult in good health.

V gene TRBV19 combines with J gene TRBJ1-4; TRBD1 matches at 7 bases. V shed 3 bases and J 5 bases; nucleotides not matched to a gene: 9. Looked up from germline, CDR1 is LNHDA and CDR2 is SQIVND (reference sequence). The CDR3 consists of 16 residues. The CDR3 sequence is CASSILGTVPNEKLFF. In DNA, the CDR3 is TGTGCCAGTAGTATTTTGGGGACAGTCCCCAATGAAAAACTGTTTTTT.

This clone appeared a single time. The chain has TRBV6-2 or TRBV6-3 and TRBJ1-2; TRBD1 matches at 7 bases. CDR1 and CDR2 from the germline V gene are MNHEY and SVGEGT. CDR3 length: 13 amino acids. Trimming removed 2 bases from V and 5 bases from J; junction bases left unmatched: 2. CDR3 nucleotide sequence: TGTGCCAGCAGTTACCGGACAGGTTATGGCTACACCTTC. Translating gives CASSYRTGYGYTF.

J is TRBJ2-5 and V is TRBV6-2 or TRBV6-3; TRBD2 matches at 15 bases. Trimming cost V 5 bases and J 5 bases; bases outside gene matches: 6. Germline values: CDR1 MNHEY, CDR2 SVGEGT. The CDR3 is made up of 16 amino acids. The CDR3 reads CASSRTSGRAWETQYF. CDR3 coding DNA: TGTGCCAGCAGTCGGACTAGCGGGAGGGCCTGGGAGACCCAGTACTTC.

V is TRBV7-2 and J is TRBJ2-7, with TRBD2 as a possible D gene (6 bases). Germline V gene data show CDR1 as SGHTA and CDR2 as FQGNSA. The CDR3 covers 14 residues. The ends were cut back, 5 bases at V and 2 bases at J, with 13 bases in the middle. CDR3 protein: CASSPGDRAYEQYF. The CDR3 DNA is TGTGCCAGCAGCCCGGGGGACCGGGCCTACGAGCAGTACTTC.

This chain links TRBV2 with TRBJ1-5; D perhaps matches TRBD1 (5 bases). Trimming removed 5 bases at V and 3 bases at J, with 11 bases between. This CDR3 region has 14 residues. CDR1 is SNHLY, CDR2 FYNNEI, per germline. The CDR3 DNA reads TGTGCCAGCAGTCCAAGACAGAACAATCAGCCCCAGCATTTT. It is translated as CASSPRQNNQPQHF.

The chain combines TRBV6-5 with TRBJ1-5, with 8 bases identical to TRBD1. Per germline, CDR1 MNHEY and CDR2 SVGAGI. This CDR3 has 15 amino acids. The V gene end was trimmed by 5 bases and the J gene end by 7 bases; junction bases not matched to a gene: 10. The CDR3 sequence is CASSTQGARGQPQHF. CDR3 nucleotide sequence: TGTGCCAGCAGTACTCAGGGGGCCCGTGGCCAGCCCCAGCATTTT.

V usage is TRBV28 and J usage is TRBJ2-7; unclear D gene. This CDR3 has 15 amino acids. V gave up 8 bases and J gave up 2 bases, with 19 bases separating them. Germline values: CDR1 MDHEN, CDR2 SYDVKM. CDR3 bases: TGTGCCAGCGTTCCCTGGCAAACTGGTCCCTACGAGCAGTACTTC. It is translated as CASVPWQTGPYEQYF.

This clone was seen once. The J gene is TRBJ2-1, the V gene TRBV7-9; 13 bases line up with TRBD2. The J segment lost 3 bases and the V segment lost 4 bases, leaving 9 bases of the junction unmatched. CDR1 is SEHNR and CDR2 is FQNEAQ in the germline V gene (reference sequence). The CDR3 is 18 residues long. This chain's CDR3 is CASSSGLAGEGGYNEQFF. CDR3 DNA: TGTGCCAGCAGCTCCGGACTAGCGGGAGAGGGCGGCTACAATGAGCAGTTCTTC.

The rearrangement joins TRBV19 to TRBJ2-2, with TRBD1 matching 9 bases. The CDR3 extends over 16 amino acids. Germline V gives CDR1 LNHDA, CDR2 SQIVND (reference sequence). The junction had 7 bases not matched to a gene; V was cut back by 4 bases and J by 4 bases. The CDR3 DNA is TGTGCCAGTAGTAGCGGACAGGGGAGTGGCACCGGGGAGCTGTTTTTT. Translating gives CASSSGQGSGTGELFF.

V is TRBV28 and J is TRBJ1-1; D gene unclear. The germline V and J ends were trimmed by 2 bases and 7 bases, with 17 bases remaining between them. CDR1 MDHEN and CDR2 SYDVKM come from the germline V gene. The CDR3 extends over 15 amino acids. CDR3 sequence reads: CASSLSLAPSIEAFF. For the CDR3, the DNA is TGTGCCAGCAGTTTAAGTCTTGCACCAAGCATTGAAGCTTTCTTT. Using reference TRBV28 and TRBJ1-1 for the parts outside the CDR3, the full variable domain is DVKVTQSSRYLVKRTGEKVFLECVQDMDHENMFWYRQDPGLGLRLIYFSYDVKMKEKGDIPEGYSVSREKKERFSLILESASTNQTSMYLCASSLSLAPSIEAFFGQGTRLTVV.

The V gene is TRBV5-5, the J gene TRBJ2-7; no clear D gene. There are 11 residues in the CDR3. V lost 2 bases, J lost 6 bases, and 6 bases lay in between. Germline-derived CDR1 and CDR2 are SGHKS and YYEKEE (reference sequence). CDR3 sequence: CASSFNAEQYF. For the CDR3, the DNA is TGTGCCAGCAGCTTTAATGCCGAGCAGTACTTC.

The chain combines TRBV19 with TRBJ1-2, with 7 bases lining up with TRBD1. V shed 1 base, J shed 13 bases, and the junction held 15 bases outside the gene matches. Germline V lookup: CDR1 LNHDA, CDR2 SQIVND (reference sequence). The CDR3 consists of 15 residues. CDR3 in DNA: TGTGCCAGTAGTATAGGAGGGGACAGCCTTGTGAGGCTCACCTTC. Protein product: CASSIGGDSLVRLTF.

This chain connects TRBV9 to TRBJ2-7, with D tentatively TRBD1 (6 bases). CDR1 and CDR2 from the germline V gene are SGDLS and YYNGEE. The V gene lost 0 bases and the J gene lost 3 bases, with 10 bases spanning the gap. This CDR3 has 14 residues. CDR3 sequence (DNA): TGTGCCAGCAGCGTAGCGACAGGTGACTACGAGCAGTACTTC. Its protein product is CASSVATGDYEQYF.

The V and J genes are TRBV20-1 and TRBJ1-3, with a weak D call TRBD1 (5 bases). From germline, CDR1 is DFQATT and CDR2 SNEGSKA (reference sequence). This CDR3 has 13 amino acids. The V end was cut by 3 bases, the J end by 4 bases, with 10 bases between. CDR3 residues: CSASSGDGNTIYF. In DNA form, the CDR3 reads TGCAGTGCTAGTTCTGGGGACGGAAACACCATATATTTT.

This clone has just a few counts. This chain joins TRBV7-9 and TRBJ1-2, with 7 bases that match TRBD1. This CDR3 comprises 13 residues. Germline-derived CDR1 and CDR2 are SEHNR and FQNEAQ (reference sequence). The V gene end was trimmed by 5 bases and the J gene end by 5 bases; junction bases not matched to a gene: 5. This chain's CDR3 is CASSTGQLYGYTF. In DNA, the CDR3 is TGTGCCAGCAGCACGGGACAGCTTTATGGCTACACCTTC. Full variable domain (remainder filled in from reference TRBV7-9 and TRBJ1-2): DTGVSQNPRHKITKRGQNVTFRCDPISEHNRLYWYRQTLGQGPEFLTYFQNEAQLEKSRLLSDRFSAERPKGSFSTLEIQRTEQGDSAMYLCASSTGQLYGYTFGSGTRLTVV.

V usage is TRBV6-1 and J usage is TRBJ2-3, with D unresolved. V dropped 0 bases and J dropped 0 bases, with 16 bases sitting between them. Germline CDR1 reads MNHNS; CDR2 reads SASEGT. The CDR3 loop spans 18 amino acids. The CDR3 nucleotides are TGTGCCAGCAGTGAAGCGCTTCTATATCTGCTAAGCACAGATACGCAGTATTTT. Its translation is CASSEALLYLLSTDTQYF.

The V and J genes are TRBV24-1 and TRBJ1-5, with D perhaps matching TRBD1 (6 bases). Trimming pared 4 bases from V and 4 bases from J, leaving 10 bases between. The CDR3 is 14 amino acids. Germline CDR1 is KGHDR and CDR2 is SFDVKD. The CDR3 loop reads CATSEGQLNQPQHF. The CDR3 coding sequence is TGTGCCACCAGTGAGGGACAACTGAATCAGCCCCAGCATTTT.

This chain joins TRBV6-1 and TRBJ2-7, with no clear D. The CDR3 contains 12 residues. Germline values: CDR1 MNHNS, CDR2 SASEGT. Trimming removed 2 bases at V and 0 bases at J, with 2 bases between. The CDR3, as DNA: TGTGCCAGCAGTGAATTCTCCTACGAGCAGTACTTC. Its protein is CASSEFSYEQYF.